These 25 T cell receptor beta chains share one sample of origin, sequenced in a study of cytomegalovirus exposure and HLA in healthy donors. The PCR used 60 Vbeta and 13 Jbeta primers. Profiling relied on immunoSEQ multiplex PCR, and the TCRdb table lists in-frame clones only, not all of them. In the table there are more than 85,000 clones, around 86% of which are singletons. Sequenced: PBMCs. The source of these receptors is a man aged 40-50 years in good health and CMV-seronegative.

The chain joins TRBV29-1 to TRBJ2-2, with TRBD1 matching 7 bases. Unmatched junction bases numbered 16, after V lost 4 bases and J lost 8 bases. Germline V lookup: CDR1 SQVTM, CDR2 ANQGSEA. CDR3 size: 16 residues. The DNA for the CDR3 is TGCAGCGTTGGAAACGGGGCTAACAGGGGTCGAGGGGAGCTGTTTTTT. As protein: CSVGNGANRGRGELFF.

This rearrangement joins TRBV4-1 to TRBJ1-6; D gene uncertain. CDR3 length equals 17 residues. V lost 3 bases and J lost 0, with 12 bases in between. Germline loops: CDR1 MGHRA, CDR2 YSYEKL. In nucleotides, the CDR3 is TGCGCCAGCAGCCATCCCGACGGGAGCTCCTATAATTCACCCCTCCACTTT. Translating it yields CASSHPDGSSYNSPLHF.

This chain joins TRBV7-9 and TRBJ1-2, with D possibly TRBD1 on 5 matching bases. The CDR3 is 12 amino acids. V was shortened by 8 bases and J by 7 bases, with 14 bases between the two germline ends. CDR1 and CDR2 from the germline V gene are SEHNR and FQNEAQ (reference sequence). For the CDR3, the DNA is TGTGCCAGCCCCAACGGGGGAGGTGGCTACACCTTC. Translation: CASPNGGGGYTF.

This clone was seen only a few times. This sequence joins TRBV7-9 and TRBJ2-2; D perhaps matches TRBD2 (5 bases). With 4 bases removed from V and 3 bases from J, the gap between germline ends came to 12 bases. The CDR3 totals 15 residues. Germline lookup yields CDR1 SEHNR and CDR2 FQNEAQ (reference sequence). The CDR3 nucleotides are TGTGCCAGCAGCTCCATATTCGGGGACACCGGGGAGCTGTTTTTT. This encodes CASSSIFGDTGELFF. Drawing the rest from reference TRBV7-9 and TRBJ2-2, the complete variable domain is DTGVSQNPRHKITKRGQNVTFRCDPISEHNRLYWYRQTLGQGPEFLTYFQNEAQLEKSRLLSDRFSAERPKGSFSTLEIQRTEQGDSAMYLCASSSIFGDTGELFFGEGSRLTVL.

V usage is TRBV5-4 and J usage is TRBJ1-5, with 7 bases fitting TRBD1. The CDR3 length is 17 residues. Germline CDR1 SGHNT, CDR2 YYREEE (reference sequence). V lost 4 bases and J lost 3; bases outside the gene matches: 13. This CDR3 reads CASSGGTAETTNQPQHF. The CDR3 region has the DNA TGTGCCAGCAGCGGAGGGACAGCGGAAACTACCAATCAGCCCCAGCATTTT.

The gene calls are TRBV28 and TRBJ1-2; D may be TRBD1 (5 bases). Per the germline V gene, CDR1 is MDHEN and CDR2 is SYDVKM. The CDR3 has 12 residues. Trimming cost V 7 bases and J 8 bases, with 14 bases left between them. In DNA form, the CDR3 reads TGTGCCAGCACCGGGGACTTCAGGGGCTACACCTTC. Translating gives CASTGDFRGYTF.

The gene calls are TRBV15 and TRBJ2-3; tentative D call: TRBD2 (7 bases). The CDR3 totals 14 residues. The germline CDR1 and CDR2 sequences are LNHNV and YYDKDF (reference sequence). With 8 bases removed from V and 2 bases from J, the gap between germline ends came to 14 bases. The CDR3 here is CATGAGAFTDTQYF. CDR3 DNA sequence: TGTGCCACCGGGGCGGGGGCGTTCACAGATACGCAGTATTTT.

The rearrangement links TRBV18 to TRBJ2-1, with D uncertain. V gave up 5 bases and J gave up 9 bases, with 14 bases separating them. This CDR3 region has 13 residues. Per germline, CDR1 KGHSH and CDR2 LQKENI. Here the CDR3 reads CASSSRLDGEQFF. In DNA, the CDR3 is TGTGCCAGCTCATCCCGACTCGATGGTGAGCAGTTCTTC.

This chain's CDR3 is CSVLGLANADETQYF. The CDR3 DNA sequence: TGCAGCGTTCTTGGACTAGCCAATGCCGACGAGACCCAGTACTTC. The chain carries TRBV29-1 and TRBJ2-5; 8 bases fit TRBD2. The CDR3 has 15 residues. Germline-derived CDR1 and CDR2 are SQVTM and ANQGSEA. V was clipped by 5 bases and J by 5 bases; unmatched bases: 13.

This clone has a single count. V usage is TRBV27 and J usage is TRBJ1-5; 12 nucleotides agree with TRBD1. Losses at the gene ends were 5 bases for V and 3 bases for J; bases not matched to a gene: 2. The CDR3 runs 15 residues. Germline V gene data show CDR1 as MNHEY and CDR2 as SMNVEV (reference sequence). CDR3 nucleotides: TGTGCCAGCAGTGGGACAGGGGGCCTCAATCAGCCCCAGCATTTT. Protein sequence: CASSGTGGLNQPQHF.

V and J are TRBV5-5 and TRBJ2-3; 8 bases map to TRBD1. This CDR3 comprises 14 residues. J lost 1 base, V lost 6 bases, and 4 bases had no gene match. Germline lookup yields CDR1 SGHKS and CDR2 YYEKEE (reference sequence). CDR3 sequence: CASTPTGGTDTQYF. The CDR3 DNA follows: TGTGCCAGCACCCCGACAGGGGGCACAGATACGCAGTATTTT. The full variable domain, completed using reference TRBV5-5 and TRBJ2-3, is DAGVTQSPTHLIKTRGQQVTLRCSPISGHKSVSWYQQVLGQGPQFIFQYYEKEERGRGNFPDRFSARQFPNYSSELNVNALLLGDSALYLCASTPTGGTDTQYFGPGTRLTVL.

This CDR3 is CASSIRQGIRLHF. The CDR3 nucleotides read TGTGCCAGCAGCATCAGACAGGGTATACGCCTCCACTTT. V is TRBV7-2 and J is TRBJ1-6, with 7 bases lining up with TRBD1. V was clipped by 5 bases and J by 15 bases; unmatched bases: 10. There are 13 residues in the CDR3. Germline lookup yields CDR1 SGHTA and CDR2 FQGNSA. Full variable domain (rest looked up from reference TRBV7-2 and TRBJ1-6): GAGVSQSPSNKVTEKGKDVELRCDPISGHTALYWYRQSLGQGLEFLIYFQGNSAPDKSGLPSDRFSAERTGGSVSTLTIQRTQQEDSAVYLCASSIRQGIRLHFGNGTRLTVT.

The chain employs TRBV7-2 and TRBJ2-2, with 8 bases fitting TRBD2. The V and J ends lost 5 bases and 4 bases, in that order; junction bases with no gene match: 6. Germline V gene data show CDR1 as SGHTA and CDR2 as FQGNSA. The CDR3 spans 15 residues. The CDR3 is CASSPFAGGTGELFF. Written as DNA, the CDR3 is TGTGCCAGCAGCCCGTTCGCGGGGGGCACCGGGGAGCTGTTTTTT.

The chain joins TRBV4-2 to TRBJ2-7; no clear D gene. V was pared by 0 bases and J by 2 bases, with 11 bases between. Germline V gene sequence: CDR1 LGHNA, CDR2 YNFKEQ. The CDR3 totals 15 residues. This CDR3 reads CASSQERYLAYEQYF. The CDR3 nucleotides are TGTGCCAGCAGCCAAGAGAGATACTTAGCCTACGAGCAGTACTTC.

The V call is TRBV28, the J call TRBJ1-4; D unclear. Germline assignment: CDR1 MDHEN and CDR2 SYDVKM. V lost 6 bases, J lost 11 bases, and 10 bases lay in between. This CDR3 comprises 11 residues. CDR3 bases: TGTGCCAGCAGCACCCTGGCCAAACTGTTTTTT. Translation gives CASSTLAKLFF.

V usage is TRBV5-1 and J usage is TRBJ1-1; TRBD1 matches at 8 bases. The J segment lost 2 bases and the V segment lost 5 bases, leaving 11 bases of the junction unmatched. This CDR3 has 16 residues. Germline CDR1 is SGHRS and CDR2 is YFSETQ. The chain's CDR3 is CASSSRPGTGNTEAFF. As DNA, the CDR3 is TGCGCCAGCAGTTCCCGCCCCGGGACAGGAAACACTGAAGCTTTCTTT.

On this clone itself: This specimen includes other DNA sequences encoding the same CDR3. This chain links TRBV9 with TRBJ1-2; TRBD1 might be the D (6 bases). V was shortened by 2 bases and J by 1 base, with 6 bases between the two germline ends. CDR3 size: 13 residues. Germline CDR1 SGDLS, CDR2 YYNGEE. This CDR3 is CASSVDSNYGYTF. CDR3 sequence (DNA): TGTGCCAGCAGCGTGGACAGTAACTATGGCTACACCTTC.

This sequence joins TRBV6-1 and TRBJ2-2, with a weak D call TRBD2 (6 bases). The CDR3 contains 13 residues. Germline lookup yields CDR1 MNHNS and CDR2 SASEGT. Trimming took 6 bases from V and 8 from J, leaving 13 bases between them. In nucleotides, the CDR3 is TGTGCCAGCAGGGTGGGACTCATTGGGGAGCTGTTTTTT. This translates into CASRVGLIGELFF.

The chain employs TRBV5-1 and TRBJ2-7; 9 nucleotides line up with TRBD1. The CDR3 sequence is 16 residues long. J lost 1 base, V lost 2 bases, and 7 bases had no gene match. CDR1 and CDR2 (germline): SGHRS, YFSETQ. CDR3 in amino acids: CASSFGWGQGSYEQYF. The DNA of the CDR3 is TGCGCCAGCAGCTTTGGGTGGGGACAGGGATCCTACGAGCAGTACTTC. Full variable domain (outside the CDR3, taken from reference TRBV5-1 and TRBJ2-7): KAGVTQTPRYLIKTRGQQVTLSCSPISGHRSVSWYQQTPGQGLQFLFEYFSETQRNKGNFPGRFSGRQFSNSRSEMNVSTLELGDSALYLCASSFGWGQGSYEQYFGPGTRLTVT.

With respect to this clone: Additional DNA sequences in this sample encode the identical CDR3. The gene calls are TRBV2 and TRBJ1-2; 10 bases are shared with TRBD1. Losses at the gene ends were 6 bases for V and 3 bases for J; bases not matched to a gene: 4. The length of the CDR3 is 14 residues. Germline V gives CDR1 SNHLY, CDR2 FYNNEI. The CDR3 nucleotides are TGTGCCAGCAGCAGACAGGGGGCCGACTATGGCTACACCTTC. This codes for CASSRQGADYGYTF.

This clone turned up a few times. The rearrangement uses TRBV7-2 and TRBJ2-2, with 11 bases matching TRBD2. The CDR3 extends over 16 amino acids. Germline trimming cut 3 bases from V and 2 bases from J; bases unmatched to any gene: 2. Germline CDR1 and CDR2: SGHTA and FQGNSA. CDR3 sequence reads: CASSFSGGVNTGELFF. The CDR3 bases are TGTGCCAGCAGCTTTAGCGGGGGGGTTAACACCGGGGAGCTGTTTTTT.

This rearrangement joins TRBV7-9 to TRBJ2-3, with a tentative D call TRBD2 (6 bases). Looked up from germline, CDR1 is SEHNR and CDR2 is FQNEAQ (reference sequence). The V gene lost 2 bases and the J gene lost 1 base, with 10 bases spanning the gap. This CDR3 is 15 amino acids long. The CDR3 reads CASSLYGSGTDTQYF. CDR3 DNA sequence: TGTGCCAGCAGCTTATACGGGAGCGGCACAGATACGCAGTATTTT.

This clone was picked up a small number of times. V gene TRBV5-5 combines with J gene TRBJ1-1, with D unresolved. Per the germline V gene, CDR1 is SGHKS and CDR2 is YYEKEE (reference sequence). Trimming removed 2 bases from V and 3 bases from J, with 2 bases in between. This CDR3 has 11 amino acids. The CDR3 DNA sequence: TGTGCCAGCAGCTTCTACACTGAAGCTTTCTTT. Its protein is CASSFYTEAFF.

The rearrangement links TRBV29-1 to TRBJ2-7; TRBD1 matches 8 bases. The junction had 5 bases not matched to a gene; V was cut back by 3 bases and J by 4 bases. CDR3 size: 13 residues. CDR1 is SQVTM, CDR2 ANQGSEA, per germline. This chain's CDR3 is CSVEVRGLYEQYF. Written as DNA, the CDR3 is TGCAGCGTTGAGGTCAGGGGGCTTTACGAGCAGTACTTC.

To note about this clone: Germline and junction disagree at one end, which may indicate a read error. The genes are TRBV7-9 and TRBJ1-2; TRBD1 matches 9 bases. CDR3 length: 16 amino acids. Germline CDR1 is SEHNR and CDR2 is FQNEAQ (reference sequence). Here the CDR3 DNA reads TGTGCCAGCACCTTAACCGGGACAGGGATGCCTGAAGGCTACACCTTC. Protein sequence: CASTLTGTGMPEGYTF. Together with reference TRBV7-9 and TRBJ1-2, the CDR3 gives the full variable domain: DTGVSQNPRHKITKRGQNVTFRCDPISEHNRLYWYRQTLGQGPEFLTYFQNEAQLEKSRLLSDRFSAERPKGSFSTLEIQRTEQGDSAMYLCASTLTGTGMPEGYTFGSGTRLTVV.